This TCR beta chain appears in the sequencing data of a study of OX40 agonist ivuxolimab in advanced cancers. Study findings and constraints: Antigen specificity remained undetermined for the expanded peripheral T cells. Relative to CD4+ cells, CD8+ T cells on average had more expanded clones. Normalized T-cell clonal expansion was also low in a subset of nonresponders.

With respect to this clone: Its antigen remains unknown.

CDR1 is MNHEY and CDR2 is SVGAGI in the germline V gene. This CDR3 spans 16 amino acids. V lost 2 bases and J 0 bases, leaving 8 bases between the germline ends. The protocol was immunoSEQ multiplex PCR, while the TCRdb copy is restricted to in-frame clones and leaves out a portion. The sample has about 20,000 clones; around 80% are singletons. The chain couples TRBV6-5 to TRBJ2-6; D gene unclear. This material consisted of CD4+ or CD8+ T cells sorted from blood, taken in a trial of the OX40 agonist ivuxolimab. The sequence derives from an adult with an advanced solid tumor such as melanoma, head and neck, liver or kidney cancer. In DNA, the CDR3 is TGTGCCAGCAGTTACAGTGGCAGCTCTGGGGCCAACGTCCTGACTTTC. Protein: CASSYSGSSGANVLTF.